Below are 8 T cell receptor beta chains sequenced from a single sample in a study of cytomegalovirus exposure and HLA in healthy donors. Vbeta (60) and Jbeta (13) primers were used in the PCR. Sequencing was performed with immunoSEQ multiplex PCR; in TCRdb, only in-frame clones are kept and a portion is missing. The sample yields 100,000 to 150,000 clones, about 74% seen once. The sample taken for sequencing was PBMCs. These receptors were obtained from a woman in her 50s in good health and CMV-seropositive.

In nucleotides, the CDR3 is TGTGCCAGCGGCCCCTTCCGCAGGGGGCTAGGTGATACGCAGTATTTT. It specifies CASGPFRRGLGDTQYF. This rearrangement joins TRBV2 to TRBJ2-3, with 8 positions matching TRBD1. Trimming at V came to 8 bases and at J to 6 bases, leaving 16 bases not matched to a gene. The CDR3 sequence is 16 residues long. Germline lookup yields CDR1 SNHLY and CDR2 FYNNEI.

The chain joins TRBV2 to TRBJ1-1, with TRBD1 matching 7 bases. The germline CDR1 and CDR2 sequences are SNHLY and FYNNEI. CDR3 length equals 14 residues. After removal of 6 bases from V and 2 bases from J, the junction contained 6 bases not matched to a gene. The CDR3 coding sequence is TGTGCCAGCAGCCTACAGGGGCCTAACACTGAAGCTTTCTTT. It specifies CASSLQGPNTEAFF.

The J gene is TRBJ2-3, the V gene TRBV7-9; no reliable D call. The CDR3 has 13 amino acids. CDR1 is SEHNR, CDR2 FQNEAQ, per germline (reference sequence). Trimming removed 1 base from V and 5 bases from J, with 7 bases in between. The CDR3 region has the DNA TGTGCCAGCAGCTTAGGTTCCGTAGATACGCAGTATTTT. Translation: CASSLGSVDTQYF. Using reference TRBV7-9 and TRBJ2-3 for the parts outside the CDR3, the full variable domain is DTGVSQNPRHKITKRGQNVTFRCDPISEHNRLYWYRQTLGQGPEFLTYFQNEAQLEKSRLLSDRFSAERPKGSFSTLEIQRTEQGDSAMYLCASSLGSVDTQYFGPGTRLTVL.

The sample holds a few counts of this clone. The chain joins TRBV2 to TRBJ1-2, with TRBD1 as a possible D gene (6 bases). Trimming took 8 bases from V and 0 from J, leaving 13 bases between them. Germline V lookup: CDR1 SNHLY, CDR2 FYNNEI. The CDR3 has 14 residues. DNA for the CDR3: TGTGCCAGCGGATGGGACACAACTAACTATGGCTACACCTTC. Residues: CASGWDTTNYGYTF.

The CDR3 reads CASSPRQGAGYEQYF. CDR3 nucleotide sequence: TGTGCCAGCTCACCCCGACAGGGGGCTGGTTACGAGCAGTACTTC. The chain recombines TRBV18 with TRBJ2-7, with 10 bases identical to TRBD1. This CDR3 has 15 residues. CDR1 is KGHSH, CDR2 LQKENI, per germline. Germline trimming cut 3 bases from V and 4 bases from J; bases unmatched to any gene: 6. Full variable domain (outside the CDR3, taken from reference TRBV18 and TRBJ2-7): NAGVMQNPRHLVRRRGQEARLRCSPMKGHSHVYWYRQLPEEGLKFMVYLQKENIIDESGMPKERFSAEFPKEGPSILRIQQVVRGDSAAYFCASSPRQGAGYEQYFGPGTRLTVT.

The chain has TRBV19 and TRBJ2-7; tentatively, D is TRBD1 (5 bases). Trimming took 1 base from V and 2 from J, leaving 15 bases between them. The CDR3 length is 16 residues. Germline lookup yields CDR1 LNHDA and CDR2 SQIVND (reference sequence). The CDR3 reads CASSIAGKLNPYEQYF. Written as DNA, the CDR3 is TGTGCCAGTAGTATAGCAGGGAAGCTTAACCCCTACGAGCAGTACTTC. Complete variable domain (other parts from reference TRBV19 and TRBJ2-7): DGGITQSPKYLFRKEGQNVTLSCEQNLNHDAMYWYRQDPGQGLRLIYYSQIVNDFQKGDIAEGYSVSREKKESFPLTVTSAQKNPTAFYLCASSIAGKLNPYEQYFGPGTRLTVT.

This clone was seen a few times. The chain is built from TRBV5-6 and TRBJ2-2, with TRBD1 matching over 8 bases. This CDR3 has 16 residues. Germline CDR1 is SGHDT and CDR2 is YYEEEE. With V trimmed by 5 bases and J by 1 base, 7 bases remained unmatched. CDR3 nucleotide sequence: TGTGCCAGCAGTCAAAGGGGGACAGGGAACACCGGGGAGCTGTTTTTT. As protein: CASSQRGTGNTGELFF.

The gene calls are TRBV5-4 and TRBJ2-7, with D possibly matching TRBD1 (6 bases). This CDR3 has 16 residues. Per germline, CDR1 SGHNT and CDR2 YYREEE (reference sequence). Trimming cost V 0 bases and J 2 bases, with 15 bases left between them. The CDR3 loop is CASSLGGQTGAYEQYF. DNA of the CDR3: TGTGCCAGCAGCTTGGGTGGACAGACGGGCGCCTACGAGCAGTACTTC.